This TCR beta chain was sequenced in a study of cytomegalovirus exposure and HLA in healthy donors. This clone was counted between two and nine times. The sample carries other DNA sequences with the same CDR3. This CDR3 spans 13 amino acids. CDR1 is SGHTA and CDR2 is FQGTGA in the germline V gene. The junction had 0 bases not matched to a gene; V was cut back by 4 bases and J by 1 base. Researchers ran the PCR with 60 Vbeta and 13 Jbeta primers. Sequencing was performed with immunoSEQ multiplex PCR; in TCRdb, only in-frame clones are kept and a portion is missing. In the table there are 150,000 to 200,000 clones, approximately 79% of which are singletons.

The clonotype originates from a middle-aged man in good health and CMV-seropositive. J is TRBJ1-1 and V is TRBV7-3; 7 bases agree with TRBD1. What was sequenced was PBMCs. The CDR3 bases are TGTGCCAGCAGCTGGGACAGGAACACTGAAGCTTTCTTT. It codes for CASSWDRNTEAFF.